These 9 T cell receptor beta chains share one sample of origin, sequenced in a study of blood T cells in healthy people across ages. A second 7 to 11 cycle PCR used barcoded and J-beta primers. One entry per CDR3 protein results from TCRdb running MiXCR on the 5' RACE reads. Of fewer than 1,000,000 distinct CDR3 sequences in the sample, around 42% were seen once. The sequencing sample was made of blood. The source is a man between 60 and 75 years old in good health.

This clonotype occurred a few times. V usage is TRBV7-2 and J usage is TRBJ2-5; no clear D. This CDR3 spans 13 amino acids. Germline V gives CDR1 SGHTA, CDR2 FQGNSA. Trimming shortened V by 6 bases and J by 4 bases, and 12 bases separated the two germline ends. The CDR3 reads CASSLTTGETQYF. The CDR3 DNA reads TGTGCCAGCAGTTTAACTACGGGAGAGACCCAGTACTTC.

The V call is TRBV20-1, the J call TRBJ1-4; D is ambiguous. V was shortened by 3 bases and J by 6 bases, with 17 bases between the two germline ends. Germline V CDR1 and CDR2: DFQATT, SNEGSKA (reference sequence). The CDR3 extends over 15 amino acids. CDR3 in amino acids: CSARGNSGSDEKLFF. CDR3 sequence (DNA): TGCAGTGCTAGGGGGAACTCGGGATCTGATGAAAAACTGTTTTTT.

V is TRBV29-1 and J is TRBJ2-7; tentative D call: TRBD1 (7 bases). V was trimmed by 6 bases and J by 7 bases, leaving 16 bases between them. CDR1 and CDR2 from the germline V gene are SQVTM and ANQGSEA. The CDR3 contains 12 residues. The CDR3 region has the DNA TGCAGCGTGAACAGGGGAGGTGGGGAGCAGTACTTC. Translated: CSVNRGGGEQYF.

This clonotype has just a few counts. V gene TRBV4-3 combines with J gene TRBJ2-1, with TRBD2 matching over 10 bases. V trimming: 0 bases; J trimming: 7 bases; junction bases outside the gene matches: 9. The CDR3 extends over 17 amino acids. The germline V gene has CDR1 LGHNA and CDR2 YSLEER. The DNA of the CDR3 is TGCGCCAGCAGCCAAGAAGCGTTAGCGGGGGGAAAAAATGAGCAGTTCTTC. Translating it yields CASSQEALAGGKNEQFF.

This clonotype has only a few counts. The gene calls are TRBV7-2 and TRBJ2-3, with D maybe TRBD1 (6 bases). Germline lookup yields CDR1 SGHTA and CDR2 FQGNSA. V dropped 5 bases and J dropped 2 bases, with 14 bases sitting between them. This CDR3 region has 15 residues. The CDR3 DNA reads TGTGCCAGCAGCCCAGACAGGAGATCCACAGATACGCAGTATTTT. Protein sequence: CASSPDRRSTDTQYF.

This clonotype was recorded a few times. The chain links TRBV5-1 to TRBJ1-5, with D uncertain. Germline V lookup: CDR1 SGHRS, CDR2 YFSETQ. Trimming removed 0 bases from V and 2 bases from J, with 9 bases in between. This CDR3 contains 15 residues. The CDR3 loop reads CASSLGTEGNQPQHF. As DNA, the CDR3 is TGCGCCAGCAGCTTGGGCACGGAGGGCAATCAGCCCCAGCATTTT.

The chain couples TRBV7-9 to TRBJ2-7, with D perhaps matching TRBD1 (5 bases). The CDR3 consists of 13 residues. The V and J ends lost 1 base and 5 bases respectively, with 9 bases between them. From germline, CDR1 is SEHNR and CDR2 FQNEAQ (reference sequence). CDR3 in amino acids: CASSLGQWDEQYF. The CDR3 bases are TGTGCCAGCAGCTTAGGACAGTGGGACGAGCAGTACTTC. Looking up the rest from reference TRBV7-9 and TRBJ2-7 gives the full variable domain: DTGVSQNPRHKITKRGQNVTFRCDPISEHNRLYWYRQTLGQGPEFLTYFQNEAQLEKSRLLSDRFSAERPKGSFSTLEIQRTEQGDSAMYLCASSLGQWDEQYFGPGTRLTVT.

The rearrangement uses TRBV3-1 and TRBJ2-7; D is uncertain. The V end lost 4 bases, the J end lost 2 bases, and 12 bases lay between the germline ends. This CDR3 has 14 residues. Germline V gene sequence: CDR1 LGHDT, CDR2 YNNKEL (reference sequence). CDR3 loop: CASSPKTETYEQYF. The CDR3 DNA sequence: TGTGCCAGCAGCCCGAAGACTGAAACCTACGAGCAGTACTTC.

The chain employs TRBV5-1 and TRBJ1-4, with a weak D call TRBD1 (6 bases). The CDR3 contains 18 residues. Germline-derived CDR1 and CDR2 are SGHRS and YFSETQ. Trimming removed 1 base at V and 5 bases at J, with 21 bases between. The CDR3 loop reads CASSLQIRGSSGNEKLFF. CDR3 bases: TGCGCCAGCAGCTTGCAAATCAGGGGCAGCTCAGGAAATGAAAAACTGTTTTTT.